This T cell receptor (beta chain) was sequenced during a study of cytomegalovirus exposure and HLA in healthy donors (dated by TCRdb to about 2017). In the study overall: An earlier analysis of approximately 640 of the donors reported 250 to 300 Gb of sequence data and 100 million to 140 million unique TCR beta sequences from some 180 million T cells. Donor age, sex, ethnicity and CMV serostatus were compiled together with the repertoire data. Using immunosequencing, the study profiled T cell repertoires from 550 to 750 subjects and related those repertoires to cytomegalovirus serostatus. The study aimed to test whether signatures of past pathogen exposure could be identified by cataloging public T cell receptors. To predict cytomegalovirus infection status, the study combined high-throughput TCR immunosequencing, statistical association of individual TCRs with disease status, and machine learning. All discovery cohort repertoires had been generated on a single sequencing platform. A later analysis re-analyzed previously published TCR beta repertoires from 666 donors and added high-resolution HLA genotyping to study TCR occurrence patterns. Typing coverage differed by locus: A, B, C, DRB1 and DQB1 were typed in roughly 629-630 donors, DQA1 in about 550, DPA1 in some 610, and DPB1 in 450 to 480. Four to six DR-DQ haplotypes were handled as single units for association and clustering, since linkage in the cohort was strong. Of the approximately 370 genotyped donors, 75% to 85% were placed in the genetic ancestry cluster associated with self-reported Caucasian donors. Both class I and class II loci were covered by HLA typing, at four-digit resolution. A later genetic analysis took genome-wide SNP genotypes for about 55% of the roughly 670 donors and used that subset as a discovery cohort. On average, 235,054 unique TCR beta nucleotide sequences were sequenced per donor among about 400 genotyped donors of the cohort, with roughly a sixth of those sequences being non-productive. An earlier analysis of several hundred of the donors used high-throughput TCR beta sequencing to judge whether each TCR beta V gene segment behaved as functional or pseudogenic. An early release that covered about 600 HLA-typed donors contained approximately 300 gigabases of sequencing data and some 87 million unique TCR sequences. In addition to the first cohort of 500 to 850 subjects, a separate validation cohort of 130 or so different subjects was used. In the later analysis, no new phenotypic data were used to find candidate immune exposures; instead, reliance was placed on TCR beta sequences and their occurrence across donors. The full study reports these points: A later analysis found that HLA-associated TCR beta chains were more clonally expanded and had lower generation probabilities than equally common non-associated chains. According to a later genetic analysis, donors in an Asian-associated ancestry cluster had fewer N-insertions in productive TCRs than the approximately 610-donor mean. In a later analysis, TCR association rates were found to vary across HLA loci, with the most associated TCRs seen for DRB1 alleles and the fewest for HLA-C alleles. Cytomegalovirus status was reported to be diagnosed by the classifier with high specificity and sensitivity in both the original and validation cohorts. The authors suggested that the approach could potentially be generalized to other disease states and immunological phenotypes. A later analysis reported that several top co-occurrence clusters appeared linked to parvovirus B19, influenza, CMV and Epstein-Barr virus. At a false discovery rate of 0.05, a later analysis linked some 18,000 TCR beta sequences to specific HLA alleles. Most TCR sequences were observed very rarely across donors, whereas some public TCRs were present in many individuals. Because counts were too low, 15 or so rarely observed V segments, including chromosome 9 orphons, were excluded from the earlier analysis of around 640 of the donors. Linkage disequilibrium might explain the correlated functional status among segregating V segments, but an unknown experimental factor could not be excluded. Because the 87-base-pair reads could not distinguish some IMGT-functional V segments, including TRBV6-2 and TRBV6-3, those segments were excluded. In a later genetic analysis, a missense DCLRE1C variant was associated with V-gene and J-gene trimming of TCR beta chains, and the association was replicated in an independent cohort. This cohort had only TCR beta chains sequenced, and the lack of alpha or paired-chain data limited which features could be detected. Because HLA typing was unavailable for some donors at each locus, only the typed subset was used in association tests. Broadly in line with IMGT annotations, most TCR beta V segments showed up in productive rearrangements about 87% or about 30% of the time in an earlier analysis of 450 to 750 of the donors. The study listed over 150 TCR beta chains as associated with cytomegalovirus. In a later analysis, most CMV-associated TCR beta chains were found to appear HLA-restricted, with HLA associations seemingly driven largely by CMV exposure. Roughly uniform sequencing depth across donors was assumed in presence/absence analyses, although this assumption may not hold. A further reported finding was that TCR beta sequences accurately predicted the HLA-A and HLA-B alleles for most subjects in the first cohort. When HLA alleles, especially DR and DQ, strongly co-occurred, attributing TCR associations to individual alleles was difficult. For the cohort, immune exposure information was limited to CMV serostatus. In vitro tests confirmed that a few of the cytomegalovirus-associated TCR beta chains recognize cytomegalovirus antigens. A group of highly shared sequence variants was considered likely to be a technical artifact of the sequencing pipeline.

The cohort consisted of 600 or so healthy bone marrow donors. At the time of sampling, all cohort members were nominally healthy, though unrecorded immune exposures were likely present. The donor tested CMV seronegative, placing the donor among the 350 to 400 seronegative members of the cohort. A peripheral blood sample was collected from each donor, and TCR beta sequencing was performed on peripheral blood mononuclear cells. The Qiagen DNeasy Blood Extraction Kit was used to extract genomic DNA from the blood cell samples. For this clone: It lacks a known antigen. Base qualities are missing; no much larger clone stands one base away.

Receptor libraries were prepared by the immunoSEQ multiplex PCR assay. The multiplex PCR relied on a mix of 60 forward primers for TCR Vbeta segments and 13 reverse primers for TCR Jbeta segments. Amplification of the CDR3 region of rearranged TCR beta genes was performed with a multiplex PCR assay on genomic DNA. The amplified TCR beta libraries were sequenced on the Illumina HiSeq System as 87-base-pair reads. The published analysis was carried out like this. Across the 500 to 850 repertoires, a later analysis counted some 81 million unique TCR beta chains, approximately 12 million of which were shared by at least two donors. Raw reads were error-corrected and collapsed into unique sequences by a nearest-neighbor algorithm in which closely related sequences were merged to remove PCR and sequencing errors. Alignment of CDR3 sequences to IMGT reference sequences was used to assign V, D and J gene segments. For a sequence to be retained, a match of at least six nucleotides was required to both a V gene segment and a J gene segment. A rearrangement was called productive if the CDR3 had no stop codons and remained in frame with V and J, and every other rearrangement was called non-productive. Following IMGT convention, CDR3 was defined as the stretch from the second conserved V-encoded cysteine up to the conserved J-encoded phenylalanine. In an earlier analysis of around 640 of the donors, sequences lacking an unambiguous match to a single V gene segment were excluded. In an earlier analysis of 450 to 700 of the donors, V segments were called functional above 56.7% productive rearrangements and were called segregating when the between-donor standard deviation exceeded 5%. A statistical classification framework was developed to diagnose cytomegalovirus status using the catalog of TCR beta chain sequences. V and J gene assignment, in a later analysis, came from comparing TCR nucleotide sequences with IMGT/GENE-DB human TR gene sequences. Using the TCRdist pipeline, a later analysis assigned CDR3 sequences along with most-parsimonious VDJ recombination scenarios. A later analysis defined each TCR beta chain by its CDR3 amino acid sequence plus V-gene family, and excluded reads lacking a unique V-gene family. As a way to deal with suspected cross-contamination and a sequencing artifact, a later analysis dropped 450 to 600 nucleotide sequences that were highly shared and had low generation probability. A later analysis calculated a clonal expansion index for each public chain from normalized within-repertoire ranks of inferred template counts. In a later analysis, generation probabilities were computed using a VDJ recombination model fitted to out-of-frame rearrangements, and the results were checked against IGoR. In a later analysis, TCR-TCR, TCR-HLA and TCR-CMV co-occurrence was scored with hypergeometric tests, and a repertoire-size bias correction was applied to TCR pairs. False discovery rates were estimated in a later analysis by permuting HLA or CMV assignments 20 times. In a later analysis, co-occurring TCRs were grouped with DBSCAN, and TCRdist sequence similarity was added when clustering was performed within HLA-allele-positive subsets. Repertoires with fewer than 30,000 or more than 120,000 public chains were left out of co-occurrence clustering, as were about 5 repertoires with anomalous nucleotide sharing. Entries here come from immuneACCESS through TCRdb and include only in-frame sequences with V and J called. Some clones fail to appear in such tables; in the studies checked, an unresolved V gene covers under half of the shortfall, and the cause of the remainder is unknown. The V and J calls and the clone size are those of that table, but D and trimming were determined from the DNA. The sample table holds around 200,000 clones, of which about three quarters were seen once. 1.8% of the sample goes to the ten largest clones.

Trimming costs V 6 bases and J 2 bases, and their ends lie 8 bases apart. The CDR3 numbers 12 residues from cysteine through phenylalanine. Of all the DNA, just the CDR3 is kept, 36 bases in frame from base 1. The germline V gene (reference sequence) yields LNHDA for CDR1 and SQIVND for CDR2. The rearrangement combines TRBV19 with TRBJ2-7; possibly the D gene is TRBD2, per 5 matching bases. The TCR sequence derives from a male donor in good health and CMV-seronegative. The source material was PBMCs. CDR3 region: CASRGETYEQYF. The DNA sequence is given as TGTGCCAGTAGGGGAGAAACCTACGAGCAGTACTTC. Full variable domain (CDR3 extended with the reference TRBV19 and TRBJ2-7 proteins): DGGITQSPKYLFRKEGQNVTLSCEQNLNHDAMYWYRQDPGQGLRLIYYSQIVNDFQKGDIAEGYSVSREKKESFPLTVTSAQKNPTAFYLCASRGETYEQYFGPGTRLTVT.